This is a list of T cell receptor beta chains from one sample in a study of blood T cell repertoires in COVID-19. The data were produced by immunoSEQ multiplex PCR, yet TCRdb's version contains in-frame clones alone and is incomplete. The data contain 150,000 to 200,000 clones, over 75% of them singletons. Sequencing was done on a sample of PBMCs or T cells enriched from blood (not recorded which). The receptors shown here come from a woman under 30 who had recovered from COVID-19. The CDR3 runs from the conserved cysteine through the conserved F or W. D genes are given only for firm matches. A row's size may be missing; if present it is once, few, many or a size class.

size | D | J | V | DNA | CDR3
- | - | TRBJ2-3 | TRBV4-1 | TGCGCCAGCAGCCAAGGGAGGGCCATAGATACGCAGTATTTT | CASSQGRAIDTQYF
- | - | TRBJ2-1 | TRBV27 | TGTGCCAGCAGGCAATCGGGGAGCGATGAGCAGTTCTTC | CASRQSGSDEQFF
- | TRBD1 | TRBJ2-1 | TRBV6-5 | TGTGCCAGCAGTCGCCAGGGGGCCCCCTACAATGAGCAGTTCTTC | CASSRQGAPYNEQFF
- | - | TRBJ2-2 | TRBV5-6 | TGTGCCAGCAGCTTCCTCACCGGGGAGCTGTTTTTT | CASSFLTGELFF
- | TRBD1 | TRBJ1-5 | TRBV7-2 | TGTGCCAGCAGCTTAGAGGGGGCTATAAGCAATCAGCCCCAGCATTTT | CASSLEGAISNQPQHF
- | - | TRBJ2-3 | TRBV3-1/TRBV3-2 | TGTGCCAGCAGCCAAGTTTCCGCGGAAAATACGCAGTATTTT | CASSQVSAENTQYF
- | - | TRBJ2-7 | TRBV28 | TGTGCTACCGGGGACTTCCAAGCCTACGAGCAGTACTTC | CATGDFQAYEQYF
once | - | TRBJ2-2 | TRBV29-1 | TGCAGCGTAATGACAAACTTGGGCACCGGGGAGCTGTTTTTT | CSVMTNLGTGELFF
- | - | TRBJ1-4 | TRBV28 | TGTGCCAGCAGTGCCTACCGGGGAGCTAATGAAAAACTGTTTTTT | CASSAYRGANEKLFF
few | TRBD1 | TRBJ1-5 | TRBV7-2 | TGTGCCAGCAGCGGACACGGGACAGCTCTTGGGAATCAGCCCCAGCATTTT | CASSGHGTALGNQPQHF
- | - | TRBJ2-6 | TRBV7-2 | TGTGCCAGCAGCTCGAGACAGGTCTCAGGGGCCAACGTCCTGACTTTC | CASSSRQVSGANVLTF
- | - | TRBJ2-3 | TRBV5-1 | TGCGCCAGCAGGGTTTTCGAGGCCTCAGATACGCAGTATTTT | CASRVFEASDTQYF
- | - | TRBJ2-5 | TRBV5-1 | TGCGCCAGCTTAAAGACAGGCGCCGGCGAGACCCAGTACTTC | CASLKTGAGETQYF
many | - | TRBJ1-5 | TRBV18 | TGTGCCAGCTCACCAGGGAGTGATCAGCCCCAGCATTTT | CASSPGSDQPQHF
once | TRBD1 | TRBJ2-3 | TRBV27 | TGTGCCAGCAAGACAGGGGGCTCTGCGGTTACAGATACGCAGTATTTT | CASKTGGSAVTDTQYF
- | - | TRBJ1-2 | TRBV9 | TGTGCCAGCTCCTCATTCGGGGGGGGTAGTGGCTACACCTTC | CASSSFGGGSGYTF
few | - | TRBJ2-7 | TRBV7-9 | TGTGCCAGCACAGACACCTACGAGCAGTACTTC | CASTDTYEQYF